Shown below are 10 T cell receptor beta chains from a single sample sequenced in a study of blood T cell repertoires in COVID-19. Assay: immunoSEQ multiplex PCR; the TCRdb copy retains only in-frame clones and omits some. The sample yields fewer than 250,000 clones, roughly 86% seen once. Sequenced material: PBMCs or T cells enriched from blood (not recorded which). The receptors were gathered from a woman in her forties or fifties who had recovered from COVID-19.

A few counts support this clone. The rearrangement joins TRBV13 to TRBJ2-1, with 8 bases aligning to TRBD2. The V gene's germline CDR1 is PRHDT and CDR2 FYEKMQ (reference sequence). The CDR3 runs 18 residues. V shed 0 bases and J 5 bases; nucleotides not matched to a gene: 12. CDR3 nucleotides: TGTGCCAGCAGCTTAGGCATGGCTAGCGGGTTAAACCACAATGAGCAGTTCTTC. It is translated as CASSLGMASGLNHNEQFF.

The gene calls are TRBV19 and TRBJ2-4; 12 nucleotides match TRBD2. V was clipped by 8 bases and J by 2 bases; unmatched bases: 1. Looked up from germline, CDR1 is LNHDA and CDR2 is SQIVND (reference sequence). This CDR3 is 14 amino acids long. The CDR3 spells CASGLAGTKNIQYF. Written as DNA, the CDR3 is TGTGCCAGTGGACTAGCGGGGACCAAAAACATTCAGTACTTC. Full variable domain (rest looked up from reference TRBV19 and TRBJ2-4): DGGITQSPKYLFRKEGQNVTLSCEQNLNHDAMYWYRQDPGQGLRLIYYSQIVNDFQKGDIAEGYSVSREKKESFPLTVTSAQKNPTAFYLCASGLAGTKNIQYFGAGTRLSVL.

Only a few counts were recorded for this clone. The chain combines TRBV5-1 with TRBJ1-1; no reliable D call. CDR1 is SGHRS, CDR2 YFSETQ, per germline. Trimming shortened V by 1 base and J by 4 bases, and 11 bases separated the two germline ends. The CDR3 has 14 residues. The CDR3 DNA reads as TGCGCCAGCAGCTTGCTAGCGGGGATCACTGAAGCTTTCTTT. Its protein is CASSLLAGITEAFF. The full variable domain, rest sourced from reference TRBV5-1 and TRBJ1-1, is KAGVTQTPRYLIKTRGQQVTLSCSPISGHRSVSWYQQTPGQGLQFLFEYFSETQRNKGNFPGRFSGRQFSNSRSEMNVSTLELGDSALYLCASSLLAGITEAFFGQGTRLTVV.

This chain links TRBV21-1 with TRBJ2-3; TRBD1, the D gene given by the table, was not confirmed from the DNA. TRBV21-1 is a recognized pseudogene. The CDR3 loop spans 17 amino acids. The CDR3 nucleotides read TGTGCCAGCAGCAAAGCGCGCGGGGACAGGGCCCCAGATACGCAGTATTTT. Its protein product is CASSKARGDRAPDTQYF.

V usage is TRBV19 and J usage is TRBJ1-5; D might be TRBD1 (6 bases). Trimming left V 5 bases short and J 3 bases short, with 11 bases between. Looked up from germline, CDR1 is LNHDA and CDR2 is SQIVND (reference sequence). CDR3 length: 14 residues. CDR3 nucleotide sequence: TGTGCCAGTAGTGATGGACAGATCAATCAGCCCCAGCATTTT. Encoded protein: CASSDGQINQPQHF.

The rearrangement uses TRBV5-6 and TRBJ1-1, with D uncertain. This CDR3 has 13 residues. Germline CDR1 reads SGHDT; CDR2 reads YYEEEE. The V gene lost 6 bases and the J gene lost 0 bases, with 9 bases spanning the gap. This CDR3 is CASKTIMNTEAFF. In nucleotides, the CDR3 is TGTGCCAGCAAGACTATAATGAACACTGAAGCTTTCTTT.

A remark on this clone: Its ends do not fully match the called genes, so a read error is possible. This sequence joins TRBV4-3 and TRBJ1-1; 7 bases agree with TRBD1. CDR1 is LGHNA and CDR2 is YSLEER in the germline V gene. The CDR3 sequence is 14 residues long. The CDR3 spells CASSHPGQAFEAFF. CDR3 nucleotide sequence: TGCGCCAGTAGCCACCCCGGACAGGCCTTTGAAGCTTTCTTT.

The gene calls are TRBV12-5 and TRBJ2-7, with D unclear. Trimming took off 4 bases at V and 6 bases at J, with 7 bases between the two ends. The CDR3 spans 11 residues. Germline CDR1 and CDR2: LGHNT and FRNRAP. The CDR3, as DNA: TGTGCTAGTGGTTCCCTACGCGAGCAGTACTTC. This encodes CASGSLREQYF.

The chain links TRBV6-2 or TRBV6-3 to TRBJ1-2; D unclear. Germline values: CDR1 MNHEY, CDR2 SVGEGT. V shed 4 bases and J shed 3 bases, with 3 bases lying between them. The CDR3 totals 11 residues. CDR3 DNA sequence: TGTGCCAGCAGTTCCGACTATGGCTACACCTTC. Translation gives CASSSDYGYTF.

This clone was detected once. The J gene is TRBJ2-2, the V gene TRBV5-4; no definite D call. CDR3 length equals 14 residues. The germline gives CDR1 SGHNT, CDR2 YYREEE (reference sequence). V lost 3 bases, J lost 6 bases, and 12 bases lay in between. The CDR3 spells CASSYYTVSGELFF. The CDR3 DNA reads as TGTGCCAGCAGCTACTATACGGTATCCGGGGAGCTGTTTTTT. Full variable domain (outside the CDR3, taken from reference TRBV5-4 and TRBJ2-2): ETGVTQSPTHLIKTRGQQVTLRCSSQSGHNTVSWYQQALGQGPQFIFQYYREEENGRGNFPPRFSGLQFPNYSSELNVNALELDDSALYLCASSYYTVSGELFFGEGSRLTVL.